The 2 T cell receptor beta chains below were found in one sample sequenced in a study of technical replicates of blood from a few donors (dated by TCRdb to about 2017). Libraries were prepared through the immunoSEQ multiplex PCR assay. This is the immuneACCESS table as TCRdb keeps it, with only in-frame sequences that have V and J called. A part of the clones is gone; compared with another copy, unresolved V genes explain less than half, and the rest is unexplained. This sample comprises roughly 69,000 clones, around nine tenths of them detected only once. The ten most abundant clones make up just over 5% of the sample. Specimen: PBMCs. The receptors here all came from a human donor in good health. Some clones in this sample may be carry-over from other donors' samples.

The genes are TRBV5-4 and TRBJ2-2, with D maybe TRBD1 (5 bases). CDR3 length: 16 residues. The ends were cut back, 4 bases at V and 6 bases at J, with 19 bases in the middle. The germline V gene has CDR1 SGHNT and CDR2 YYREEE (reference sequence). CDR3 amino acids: CASSPPPGLWAGELFF. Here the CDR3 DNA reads TGTGCCAGCAGCCCCCCCCCAGGGCTATGGGCCGGGGAGCTGTTTTTT.

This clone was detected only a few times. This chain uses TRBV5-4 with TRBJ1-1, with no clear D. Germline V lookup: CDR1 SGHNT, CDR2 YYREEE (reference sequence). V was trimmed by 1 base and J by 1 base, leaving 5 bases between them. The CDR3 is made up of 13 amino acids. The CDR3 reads CASSLPGNTEAFF. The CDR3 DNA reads TGTGCCAGCAGCTTGCCGGGGAACACTGAAGCTTTCTTT.